The entry below gives a single TCR beta chain sequence along with its context. Antigen specificity is unknown. Despite likely unrecorded immune exposures, the donors were nominally healthy at the time of sampling. The CDR3 sequence is 17 residues long. V was clipped by 0 bases and J by 4 bases, with 17 bases between them. Per the germline V gene, CDR1 is MNHNS and CDR2 is SASEGT. With 60 Vbeta and 13 Jbeta primers, the PCR was carried out. Authors' data handling: Among the unique TCR beta chains that a later analysis counted, roughly 80 million in all, about 12 million were shared. Libraries were prepared by immunoSEQ multiplex PCR; TCRdb keeps only in-frame clonotypes and omits some of them. The V and J calls and clone size come from that table; D and trimming were worked out from the DNA. There are around 110,000 clones in the sample; 81% occur only once, and roughly 3.9% lies in the top ten. This record comes from a study of cytomegalovirus exposure and HLA in healthy donors. Study background: Assignment to the Caucasian-associated ancestry cluster applied to approximately 79% of the approximately 420 genotyped donors. Overall study findings and caveats: A later analysis associated 16,000 or so TCR beta sequences with HLA alleles at a 0.05 false discovery rate.

The chain joins TRBV6-1 to TRBJ2-3; possibly TRBD1 for D (5 bases). Input material: PBMCs. This TCR derives from a woman between 25 and 40 years old in good health and CMV-seronegative. The DNA for the CDR3 is TGTGCCAGCAGTGAAGCCCGGCGGACATCGGGCGCAGATACGCAGTATTTT. It is translated as CASSEARRTSGADTQYF.